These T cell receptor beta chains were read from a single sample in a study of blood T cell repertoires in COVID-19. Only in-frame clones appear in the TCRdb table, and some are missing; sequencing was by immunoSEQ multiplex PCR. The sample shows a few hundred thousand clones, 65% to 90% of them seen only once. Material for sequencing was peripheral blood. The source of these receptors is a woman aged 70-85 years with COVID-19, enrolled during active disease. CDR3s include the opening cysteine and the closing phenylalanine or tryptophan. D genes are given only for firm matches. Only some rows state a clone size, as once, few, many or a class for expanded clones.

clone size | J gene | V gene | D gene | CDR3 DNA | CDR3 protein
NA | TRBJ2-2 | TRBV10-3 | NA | TGTGCCATCAGTGAGGGTCAGGGCTACACCGGGGAGCTGTTTTTT | CAISEGQGYTGELFF
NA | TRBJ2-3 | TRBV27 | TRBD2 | TGTGCCAGCAGTCTTAGCGGGGGAAGCACAGATACGCAGTATTTT | CASSLSGGSTDTQYF
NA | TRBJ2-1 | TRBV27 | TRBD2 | TGTGCCAGCAGGGAAATAGCGGGGGGCTCCTACAATGAGCAGTTCTTC | CASREIAGGSYNEQFF
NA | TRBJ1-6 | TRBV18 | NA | TGTGCCAGCTCAACGGAAGGGGGTTGGGGTTCACCCCTCCACTTT | CASSTEGGWGSPLHF
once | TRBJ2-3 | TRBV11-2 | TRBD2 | TGTGCCAGCAGCTTAGATTGGCCACGGCGGGGGGGCGCAGATACGCAGTATTTT | CASSLDWPRRGGADTQYF
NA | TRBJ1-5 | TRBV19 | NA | TGTGCCAGTAGTTCCGGGAGCTCAATCAATCAGCCCCAGCATTTT | CASSSGSSINQPQHF
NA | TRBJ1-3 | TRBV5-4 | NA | TGTGCCAGCAGCTTGCCAACAGGGACTGGAAACACCATATATTTT | CASSLPTGTGNTIYF
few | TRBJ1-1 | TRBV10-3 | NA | TGTGCCATCAGTGACCCTATGACAGTGAACACTGAAGCTTTCTTT | CAISDPMTVNTEAFF
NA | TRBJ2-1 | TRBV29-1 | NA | TGCAGCACAGGGGGTCTGGGGGGGCTCTCCTACAATGAGCAGTTCTTC | CSTGGLGGLSYNEQFF
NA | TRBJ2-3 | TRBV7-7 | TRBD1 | TGTGCTAGCAGCCGGGACAGGTACACAGATACGCAGTATTTT | CASSRDRYTDTQYF
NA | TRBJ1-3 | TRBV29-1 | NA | TGCAGCGTTTACTCTGGAAACACCATATATTTT | CSVYSGNTIYF
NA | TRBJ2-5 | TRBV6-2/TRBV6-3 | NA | TGTGCCAGCAGTTACTTGGACCCCGGAGGGGAGACCCAGTACTTC | CASSYLDPGGETQYF
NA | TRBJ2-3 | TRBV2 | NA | TGTGCCAGCACCGGGCGGGACCAGGGCACAGATACGCAGTATTTT | CASTGRDQGTDTQYF
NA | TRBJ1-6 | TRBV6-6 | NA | TGTGCCAGCAGTTACGAAGGGGGCTATAATTCACCCCTCCACTTT | CASSYEGGYNSPLHF
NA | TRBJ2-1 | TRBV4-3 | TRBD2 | TGCGCCAGCAGCCAAGAACCTTCCCTAGCGGGAGACAATGAGCAGTTCTTC | CASSQEPSLAGDNEQFF
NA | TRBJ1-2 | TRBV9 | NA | TGTGCCAGCAGCGTAGGGGGGGTTGCAAACTATGGCTACACCTTC | CASSVGGVANYGYTF
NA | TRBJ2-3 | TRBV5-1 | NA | TGCGCCAGCAGCTTGAGAGGAGGTGGGACAGATACGCAGTATTTT | CASSLRGGGTDTQYF
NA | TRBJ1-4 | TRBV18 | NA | TGTGCCAGCTCACCGGGGAGTGAAAAACTGTTTTTT | CASSPGSEKLFF
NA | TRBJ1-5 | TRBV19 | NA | TGTGCCAGTAGTTTTTCGACAGAGCAGCCCCAGCATTTT | CASSFSTEQPQHF
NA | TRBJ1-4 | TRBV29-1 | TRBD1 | TGCAGCGTTGTTTGGGGACAGGTAACGAATGAAAAACTGTTTTTT | CSVVWGQVTNEKLFF
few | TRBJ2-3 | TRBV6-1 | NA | TGTGCCAGCAGTGGGGTGACATCCTCTAGCACAGATACGCAGTATTTT | CASSGVTSSSTDTQYF
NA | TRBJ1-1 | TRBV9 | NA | TGTGCCAGCAGCCCACCTTCTTCAGGACAGCGTGAAGCTTTCTTT | CASSPPSSGQREAFF
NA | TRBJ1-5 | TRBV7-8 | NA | TGTGCCAGCAGCTTAGGGGCAGGGGTCGCATCCGCGTTCAATCAGCCCCAGCATTTT | CASSLGAGVASAFNQPQHF
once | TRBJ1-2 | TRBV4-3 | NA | TGCGCCAGCAGCCAAGATCATCCGGGGAATTCCGGCTACACCTTC | CASSQDHPGNSGYTF
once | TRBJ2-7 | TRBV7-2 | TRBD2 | TGTGCCAGCAGCCATCCGGGACTAGCGGGAGGAAGATCCTACGAGCAGTACTTC | CASSHPGLAGGRSYEQYF
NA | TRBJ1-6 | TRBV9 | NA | TGTGCCAGCAGCGCCCTCCCCAGTTTAAATTCACCCCTCCACTTT | CASSALPSLNSPLHF
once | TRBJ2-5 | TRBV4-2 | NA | TGTGCCAGCAGCCAAGTTCAAGGCAGGACCGGGGGGACCCAGTACTTC | CASSQVQGRTGGTQYF